This TCR beta chain was identified during a study of CD8+ T cells in alopecia areata. The sequencing template was cDNA reverse transcribed from extracted RNA. Sequencing used immunoSEQ multiplex PCR; TCRdb keeps in-frame clones, though not all of them. The repertoire consists of 150,000 to 200,000 clones, with roughly 60% occurring once and the leading ten covering over 1%. With respect to this clone: The antigen remains unidentified.

Treatment in this sample: oral pan-JAK inhibitor, 5-10 mg twice daily. Points from the study as a whole: For lesional scalp, especially alopecia totalis/universalis, clonality was higher than in normal scalp.

Germline CDR1 KGHSH, CDR2 LQKENI. This CDR3 region has 16 residues. V was pared by 0 bases and J by 0 bases, with 11 bases between. This chain links TRBV18 with TRBJ1-2; a weak D match, TRBD1 (6 bases). The source was CD4+ T cells sorted from blood, collected at week 24, from a patient treated with tofacitinib. The receptor was derived from a human donor with alopecia areata. The CDR3 loop reads CASSPPQGQTNYGYTF. The CDR3 coding sequence is TGTGCCAGCTCACCACCTCAAGGACAGACTAACTATGGCTACACCTTC.